The 11 T cell receptor beta chains reported below all come from one sample, sequenced in a study of blood T cell repertoires in COVID-19. Profiling relied on immunoSEQ multiplex PCR, and the TCRdb table lists in-frame clones only, not all of them. The sample has fewer than 70,000 clones; approximately 92% are singletons. Sequenced: peripheral blood. These receptors came from a man over 45 with active COVID-19.

This clone showed up just a few times. The gene calls are TRBV3-1 (or the pseudogene TRBV3-2) and TRBJ1-2; D is perhaps TRBD1 (5 bases). CDR3 size: 15 residues. V was pared by 1 base and J by 0 bases, with 9 bases between. Germline CDR1 LGHDT, CDR2 YNNKEL (reference sequence). The CDR3: CASSQGRDPNYGYTF. Here the CDR3 DNA reads TGTGCCAGCAGCCAAGGCAGGGATCCTAACTATGGCTACACCTTC.

The chain combines TRBV6-5 with TRBJ1-2, with D possibly matching TRBD1 (6 bases). The CDR3 totals 11 residues. The germline CDR1 and CDR2 sequences are MNHEY and SVGAGI. V was clipped by 5 bases and J by 7 bases, with 8 bases between them. CDR3 sequence (DNA): TGTGCCAGCAGTAACAGGGTTGGCTACACCTTC. Amino acid sequence: CASSNRVGYTF.

V and J are TRBV9 and TRBJ1-1; maybe TRBD1 (5 bases). Germline V gene sequence: CDR1 SGDLS, CDR2 YYNGEE. CDR3 length equals 18 residues. V was trimmed by 4 bases and J by 1 base, leaving 23 bases between them. The CDR3 reads CASSPGVGEGTKNTEAFF. The CDR3 nucleotides read TGTGCCAGCAGCCCAGGAGTCGGGGAGGGGACTAAGAACACTGAAGCTTTCTTT.

The CDR3 loop reads CASSWTASGGAEVNEQFF. The CDR3, as DNA: TGTGCCAGCAGCTGGACGGCTAGCGGGGGGGCTGAAGTGAATGAGCAGTTCTTC. The chain couples TRBV5-6 to TRBJ2-1; 12 positions match TRBD2. Germline values: CDR1 SGHDT, CDR2 YYEEEE. CDR3 length: 18 residues. Trimming took 3 bases from V and 7 from J; bases not matched to a gene: 14.

The chain joins TRBV3-1 (or the pseudogene TRBV3-2) to TRBJ2-7; 8 nucleotides agree with TRBD2. With V trimmed by 1 base and J by 1 base, 3 bases remained unmatched. Germline lookup yields CDR1 LGHDT and CDR2 YNNKEL (reference sequence). This CDR3 has 15 residues. DNA for the CDR3: TGTGCCAGCAGCCAAGTAGCGGGGAGTTCCTACGAGCAGTACTTC. As protein: CASSQVAGSSYEQYF.

The chain is built from TRBV7-2 and TRBJ2-5, with D tentatively TRBD2 (6 bases). Trimming pared 3 bases from V and 0 bases from J, leaving 8 bases between. Germline V gene sequence: CDR1 SGHTA, CDR2 FQGNSA. This CDR3 spans 14 amino acids. CDR3 amino acids: CASSLGGYQETQYF. In nucleotides, the CDR3 is TGTGCCAGCAGCTTGGGGGGTTACCAAGAGACCCAGTACTTC.

The chain combines TRBV10-1 with TRBJ2-7; TRBD1 might be the D (6 bases). This CDR3 comprises 14 residues. V lost 6 bases to trimming and J lost 5 bases, with 17 bases between them. Germline V gene data show CDR1 as WNHNN and CDR2 as SYGVQD (reference sequence). The CDR3 DNA is TGCGCCAGCAGCTCCCGGCAGGGGAGCGACGAGCAGTACTTC. Translated, it gives CASSSRQGSDEQYF.

The V and J genes are TRBV7-2 and TRBJ1-1; D uncertain. The CDR3 totals 15 residues. CDR1 is SGHTA and CDR2 is FQGNSA in the germline V gene. Trimming took off 4 bases at V and 0 bases at J, with 12 bases between the two ends. Written as DNA, the CDR3 is TGTGCCAGCAGCTCCTGGATAGCAATGAACACTGAAGCTTTCTTT. Its protein product is CASSSWIAMNTEAFF.

The chain couples TRBV5-1 to TRBJ2-3, with D possibly being TRBD1 (5 bases). V was cut by 1 base and J by 0 bases, with 15 bases left in between. Germline CDR1 reads SGHRS; CDR2 reads YFSETQ. This CDR3 is built from 17 residues. As DNA, the CDR3 is TGCGCCAGCAGCTTGTACCCGACAGATCTCAGCACAGATACGCAGTATTTT. It specifies CASSLYPTDLSTDTQYF.

This clone appeared a single time. The DNA of the CDR3 is TGTGCCAGCAGTGAAGACAGGGCGGGCGGCGGCTACACCTTC. Residues: CASSEDRAGGGYTF. V is TRBV6-4 and J is TRBJ1-2, with 7 bases fitting TRBD1. Germline CDR1 reads MRHNA; CDR2 reads SNTAGT. V lost 3 bases to trimming and J lost 8 bases; unmatched junction nucleotides: 9. This CDR3 comprises 14 residues.

This rearrangement joins TRBV29-1 to TRBJ1-4, with TRBD1 identical over 9 bases. V shed 7 bases and J 4 bases; nucleotides not matched to a gene: 10. From germline, CDR1 is SQVTM and CDR2 ANQGSEA. CDR3 length: 15 residues. The CDR3 DNA is TGCAGCGCCGCCGGGACAGGGCTCCTTAATGAAAAACTGTTTTTT. Protein product: CSAAGTGLLNEKLFF.